This T cell receptor beta chain stems from a study of T-cell reconstitution after alpha-beta-depleted transplantation in children (dated by TCRdb to 2016 to 2017). As for the study more broadly: Using TCR repertoire profiling, the study followed T-cell immune reconstitution in a quantitative way in children after TCRalphabeta/CD19-depleted allogeneic hematopoietic cell transplantation. What the work shows at the level of the full study, not this receptor alone: The apparently early recovery of alphabetaT-cell counts about two months after transplant reportedly depended on only several hundred rapidly expanded clones that came from non-depleted graft cells. In some patients, high TCRbeta diversity at day 60 was attributed to recipient T cells and intrathymic progenitors that had survived conditioning. The frequencies of hyperexpanded clones fell over the following months, and after one year, T-cell counts and TCRbeta diversity were mostly attributed to newly produced T cells.

Library preparation employed PCR. TCRdb lists the instrument as Illumina HiSeq 2500. TCR libraries were prepared with molecular barcoding, using unique molecular identifiers to normalize TCRbeta repertoire quantification. In-frame beta chains were kept once TCRdb had trimmed the public reads at Q25 with fastp and called clones with MiXCR. Rows merge per CDR3 protein into single entries with the most common DNA and genes. Across this sample there are 90,000 to 130,000 distinct CDR3 sequences, with about 9.4% seen only once. The biggest ten clones account for less than 35% of the sample. Based on the germline V gene, the CDR1 and CDR2 sequences are MDHEN and SYDVKM. The V end loses 5 bases and the J end loses 9 bases, and a stretch of 7 bases separates them. The CDR3 contains 11 residues, cysteine and phenylalanine counted. CDR3 DNA is the only sequence kept; it has 33 bases, read in frame from the first base.

What this sample's treatment or condition label stands for: allogeneic hematopoietic cell transplantation with graft depleted of TCRalphabeta T cells and CD19 B cells. The transplant recipients were children given TCRalphabeta/CD19-depleted allogeneic hematopoietic cell grafts. A few counts support this clonotype. Which antigen it targets is not known. No much larger clone exists at a distance of one base, and base qualities are not known. This receptor was obtained from a boy aged 2 to 9 with acute lymphoblastic leukemia, due to receive a stem cell transplant. The sample was PBMCs, taken before TCRalphabeta/CD19-depleted stem cell transplant. The chain employs TRBV28 and TRBJ2-2; no D gene can be assigned with confidence. In nucleotide form, the sequence is TGTGCCAGCAGTACCCCGAGGGAGCTGTTTTTT. Its protein reads: CASSTPRELFF.